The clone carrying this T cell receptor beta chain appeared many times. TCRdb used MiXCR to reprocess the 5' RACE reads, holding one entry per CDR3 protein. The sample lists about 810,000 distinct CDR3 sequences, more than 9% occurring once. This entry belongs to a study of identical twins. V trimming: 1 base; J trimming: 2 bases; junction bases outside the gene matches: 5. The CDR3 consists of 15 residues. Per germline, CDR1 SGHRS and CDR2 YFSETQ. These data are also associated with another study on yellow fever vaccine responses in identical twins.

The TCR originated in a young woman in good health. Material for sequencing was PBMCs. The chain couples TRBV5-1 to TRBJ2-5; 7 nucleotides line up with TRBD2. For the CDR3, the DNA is TGCGCCAGCAGCTTGACAGCGGGGTGGCAAGAGACCCAGTACTTC. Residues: CASSLTAGWQETQYF.